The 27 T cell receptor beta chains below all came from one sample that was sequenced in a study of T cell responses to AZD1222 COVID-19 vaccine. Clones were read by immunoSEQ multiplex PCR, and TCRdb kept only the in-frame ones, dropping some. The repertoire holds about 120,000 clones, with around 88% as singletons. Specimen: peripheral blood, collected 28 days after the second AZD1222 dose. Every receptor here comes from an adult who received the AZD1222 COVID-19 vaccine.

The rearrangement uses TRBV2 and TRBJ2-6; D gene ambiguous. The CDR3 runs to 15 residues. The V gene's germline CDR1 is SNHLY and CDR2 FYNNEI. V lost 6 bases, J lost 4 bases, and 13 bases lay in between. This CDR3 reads CASSYMGSGANVLTF. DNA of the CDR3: TGTGCCAGCAGCTACATGGGGTCCGGGGCCAACGTCCTGACTTTC.

CDR3 residues: CATHSSSGSGYNEQFF. CDR3 in DNA: TGTGCCACACACTCCTCATCAGGGTCGGGCTACAATGAGCAGTTCTTC. The chain recombines TRBV28 with TRBJ2-1; the D gene is possibly TRBD1 (5 bases). The CDR3 is 16 residues long. V dropped 10 bases and J dropped 3 bases, with 22 bases sitting between them. Germline CDR1 and CDR2: MDHEN and SYDVKM.

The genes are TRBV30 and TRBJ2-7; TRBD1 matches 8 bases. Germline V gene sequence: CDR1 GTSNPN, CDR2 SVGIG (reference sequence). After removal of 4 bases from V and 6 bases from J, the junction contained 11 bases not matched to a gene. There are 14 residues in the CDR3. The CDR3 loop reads CAWTWTGSSPEQYF. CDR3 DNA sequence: TGTGCCTGGACCTGGACAGGGAGTTCGCCCGAGCAGTACTTC.

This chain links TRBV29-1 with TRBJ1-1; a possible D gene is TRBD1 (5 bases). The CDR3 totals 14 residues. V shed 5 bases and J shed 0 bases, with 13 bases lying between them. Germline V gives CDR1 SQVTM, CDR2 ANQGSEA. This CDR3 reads CSVSVGTLNTEAFF. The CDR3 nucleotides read TGCAGCGTTTCGGTGGGGACCTTGAACACTGAAGCTTTCTTT. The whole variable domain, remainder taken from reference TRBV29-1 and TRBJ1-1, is SAVISQKPSRDICQRGTSLTIQCQVDSQVTMMFWYRQQPGQSLTLIATANQGSEATYESGFVIDKFPISRPNLTFSTLTVSNMSPEDSSIYLCSVSVGTLNTEAFFGQGTRLTVV.

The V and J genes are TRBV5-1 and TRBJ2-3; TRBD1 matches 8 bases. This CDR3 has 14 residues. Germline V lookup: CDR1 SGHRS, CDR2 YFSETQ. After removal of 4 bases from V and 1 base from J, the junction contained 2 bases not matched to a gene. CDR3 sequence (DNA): TGCGCCAGCAGCAAGGGACAGGGCACAGATACGCAGTATTTT. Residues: CASSKGQGTDTQYF. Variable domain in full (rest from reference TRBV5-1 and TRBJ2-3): KAGVTQTPRYLIKTRGQQVTLSCSPISGHRSVSWYQQTPGQGLQFLFEYFSETQRNKGNFPGRFSGRQFSNSRSEMNVSTLELGDSALYLCASSKGQGTDTQYFGPGTRLTVL.

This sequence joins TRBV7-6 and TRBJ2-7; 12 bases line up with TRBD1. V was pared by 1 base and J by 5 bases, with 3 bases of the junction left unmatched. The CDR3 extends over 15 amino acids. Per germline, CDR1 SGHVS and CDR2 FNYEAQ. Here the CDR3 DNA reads TGTGCCAGCAGCTTAGTGGGACAGGGGGCCGACGAGCAGTACTTC. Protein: CASSLVGQGADEQYF.

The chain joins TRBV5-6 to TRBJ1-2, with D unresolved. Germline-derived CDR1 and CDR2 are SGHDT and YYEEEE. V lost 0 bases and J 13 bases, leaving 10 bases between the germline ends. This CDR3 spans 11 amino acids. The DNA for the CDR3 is TGTGCCAGCAGCTTGGAAACAGCCAGCACCTTC. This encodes CASSLETASTF.

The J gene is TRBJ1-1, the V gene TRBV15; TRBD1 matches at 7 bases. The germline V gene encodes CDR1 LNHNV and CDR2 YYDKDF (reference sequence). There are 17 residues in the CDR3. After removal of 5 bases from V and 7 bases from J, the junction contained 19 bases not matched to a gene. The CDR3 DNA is TGTGCCACCAGCCCCCCACCTAAGACAGGGTCGAAGGGTGAAGCTTTCTTT. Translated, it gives CATSPPPKTGSKGEAFF.

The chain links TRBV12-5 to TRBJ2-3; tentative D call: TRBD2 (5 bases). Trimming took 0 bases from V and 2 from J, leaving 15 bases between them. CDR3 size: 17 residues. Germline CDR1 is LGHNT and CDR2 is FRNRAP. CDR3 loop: CASGLVPGKPLTDTQYF. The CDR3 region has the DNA TGTGCTAGTGGTTTGGTACCGGGAAAACCCCTCACAGATACGCAGTATTTT.

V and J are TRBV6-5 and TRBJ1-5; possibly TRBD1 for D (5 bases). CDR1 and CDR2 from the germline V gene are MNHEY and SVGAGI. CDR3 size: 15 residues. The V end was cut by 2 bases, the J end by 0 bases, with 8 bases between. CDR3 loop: CASSYAGFSNQPQHF. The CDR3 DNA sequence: TGTGCCAGCAGTTACGCAGGGTTTAGCAATCAGCCCCAGCATTTT.

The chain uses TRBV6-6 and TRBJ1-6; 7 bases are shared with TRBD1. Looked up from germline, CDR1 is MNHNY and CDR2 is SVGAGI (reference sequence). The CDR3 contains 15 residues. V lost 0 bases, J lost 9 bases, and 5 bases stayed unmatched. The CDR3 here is CASSYSGQGGSPLHF. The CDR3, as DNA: TGTGCCAGCAGTTACTCTGGGCAGGGGGGTTCACCCCTCCACTTT.

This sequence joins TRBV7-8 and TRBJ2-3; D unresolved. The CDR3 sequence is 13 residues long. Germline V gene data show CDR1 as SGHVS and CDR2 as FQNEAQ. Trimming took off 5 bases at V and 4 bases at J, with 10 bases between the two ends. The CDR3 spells CASSPDMADTQYF. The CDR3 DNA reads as TGTGCCAGCAGCCCAGACATGGCAGATACGCAGTATTTT.

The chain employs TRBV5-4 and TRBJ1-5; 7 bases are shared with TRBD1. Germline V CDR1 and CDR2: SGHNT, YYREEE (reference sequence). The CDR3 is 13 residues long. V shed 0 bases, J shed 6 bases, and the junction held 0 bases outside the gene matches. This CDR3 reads CASSLEGAQPQHF. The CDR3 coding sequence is TGTGCCAGCAGCTTGGAGGGGGCTCAGCCCCAGCATTTT.

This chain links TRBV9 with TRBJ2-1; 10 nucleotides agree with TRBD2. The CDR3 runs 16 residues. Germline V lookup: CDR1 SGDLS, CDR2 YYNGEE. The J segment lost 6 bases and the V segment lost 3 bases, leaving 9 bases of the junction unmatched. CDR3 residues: CASSATGTSALNEQFF. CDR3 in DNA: TGTGCCAGCAGCGCAACCGGGACTAGCGCCCTCAATGAGCAGTTCTTC.

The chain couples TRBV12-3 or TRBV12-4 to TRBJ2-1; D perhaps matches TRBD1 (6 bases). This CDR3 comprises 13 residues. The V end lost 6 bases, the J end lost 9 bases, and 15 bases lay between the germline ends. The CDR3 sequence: CASSLITGSEQFF. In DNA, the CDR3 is TGTGCCAGCAGCCTAATCACAGGGAGTGAGCAGTTCTTC.

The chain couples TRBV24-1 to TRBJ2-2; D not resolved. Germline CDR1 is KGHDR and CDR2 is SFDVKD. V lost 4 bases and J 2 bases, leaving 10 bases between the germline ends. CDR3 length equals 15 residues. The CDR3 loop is CATSELAGNTGELFF. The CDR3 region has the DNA TGTGCCACCAGTGAGCTGGCAGGCAACACCGGGGAGCTGTTTTTT.

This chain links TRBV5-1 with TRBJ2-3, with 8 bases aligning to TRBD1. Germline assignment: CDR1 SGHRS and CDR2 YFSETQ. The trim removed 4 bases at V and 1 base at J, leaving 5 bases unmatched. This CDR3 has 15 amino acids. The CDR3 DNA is TGCGCCAGCAGCGTCAGGGGGCGCGGCACAGATACGCAGTATTTT. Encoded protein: CASSVRGRGTDTQYF.

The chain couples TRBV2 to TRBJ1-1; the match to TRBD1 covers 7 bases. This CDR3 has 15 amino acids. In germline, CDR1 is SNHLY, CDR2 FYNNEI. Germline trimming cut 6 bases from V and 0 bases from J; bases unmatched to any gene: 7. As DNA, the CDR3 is TGTGCCAGCAGGGAGAGGACAGGCCTGAACACTGAAGCTTTCTTT. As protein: CASRERTGLNTEAFF.

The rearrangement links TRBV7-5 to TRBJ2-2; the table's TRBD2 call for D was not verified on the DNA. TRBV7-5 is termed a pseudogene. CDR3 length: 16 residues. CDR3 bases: TGTGCCAGAAGCTCCCGGACCCGGGGAGGTACCGGGGAGCTGTTTTTT. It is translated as CARSSRTRGGTGELFF.

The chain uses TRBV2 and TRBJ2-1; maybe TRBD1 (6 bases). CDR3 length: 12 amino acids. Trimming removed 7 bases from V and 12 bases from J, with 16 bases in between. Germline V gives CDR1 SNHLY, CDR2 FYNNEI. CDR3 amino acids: CASTDQRQAQFF. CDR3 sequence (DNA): TGTGCCAGCACTGACCAGAGACAGGCGCAGTTCTTC.

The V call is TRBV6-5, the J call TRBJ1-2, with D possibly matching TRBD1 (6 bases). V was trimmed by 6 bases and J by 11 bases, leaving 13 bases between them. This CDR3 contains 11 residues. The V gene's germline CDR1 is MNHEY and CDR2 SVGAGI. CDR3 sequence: CASRIGQIYTF. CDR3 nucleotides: TGTGCCAGCAGGATAGGACAGATTTACACCTTC.

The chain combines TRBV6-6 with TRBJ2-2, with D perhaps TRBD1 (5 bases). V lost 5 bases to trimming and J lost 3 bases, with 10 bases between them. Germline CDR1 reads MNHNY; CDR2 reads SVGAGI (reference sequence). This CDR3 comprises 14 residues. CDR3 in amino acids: CASSPRVDTGELFF. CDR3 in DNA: TGTGCCAGCAGTCCCAGGGTGGACACCGGGGAGCTGTTTTTT.

The CDR3 is CASSPTNTQSYEQYF. The CDR3 nucleotides are TGTGCCAGCAGTCCCACCAACACCCAATCCTACGAGCAGTACTTC. The chain combines TRBV27 with TRBJ2-7; no reliable D call. CDR1 MNHEY and CDR2 SMNVEV come from the germline V gene (reference sequence). CDR3 length: 15 residues. V shed 5 bases and J shed 1 base, with 15 bases lying between them.

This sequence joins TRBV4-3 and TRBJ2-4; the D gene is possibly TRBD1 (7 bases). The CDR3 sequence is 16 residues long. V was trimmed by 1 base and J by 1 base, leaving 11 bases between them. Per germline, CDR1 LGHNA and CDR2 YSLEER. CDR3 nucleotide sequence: TGCGCCAGCAGCCAAGTCAGGGGGAGGGCCAAAAACATTCAGTACTTC. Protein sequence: CASSQVRGRAKNIQYF.

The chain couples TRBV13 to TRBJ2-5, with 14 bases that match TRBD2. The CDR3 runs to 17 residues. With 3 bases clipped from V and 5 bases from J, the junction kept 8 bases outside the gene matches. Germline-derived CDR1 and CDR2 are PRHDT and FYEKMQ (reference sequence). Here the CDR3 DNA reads TGTGCCAGCAGCTTCTTTGGGACTAGCGGGAGCACGGAGACCCAGTACTTC. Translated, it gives CASSFFGTSGSTETQYF.

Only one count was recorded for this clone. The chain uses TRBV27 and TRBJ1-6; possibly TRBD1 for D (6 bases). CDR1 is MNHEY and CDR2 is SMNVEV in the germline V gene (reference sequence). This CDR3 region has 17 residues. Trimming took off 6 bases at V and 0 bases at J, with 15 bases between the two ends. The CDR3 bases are TGTGCCAGCAGGCCCCGGACAGTAAGCTCCTATAATTCACCCCTCCACTTT. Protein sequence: CASRPRTVSSYNSPLHF.

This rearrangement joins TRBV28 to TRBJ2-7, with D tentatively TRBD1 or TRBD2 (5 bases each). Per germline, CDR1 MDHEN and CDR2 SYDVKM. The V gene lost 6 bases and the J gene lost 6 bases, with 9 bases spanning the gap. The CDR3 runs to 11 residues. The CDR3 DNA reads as TGTGCCAGCAGAGGGACGTTCGAGCAGTACTTC. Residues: CASRGTFEQYF.